This TCR beta chain was retrieved from a study of blood T cell repertoires in COVID-19. In the study overall: PBMCs, B-cell-depleted T cells, or T cells provided the cDNA or gDNA that made up the material.

In the study's own analysis: How many nucleated cells were present was estimated from reference gene primer amplification. The protocol was immunoSEQ multiplex PCR, while the TCRdb copy is restricted to in-frame clones and leaves out a portion. The DNA gave D and trimming, while V, J and clone size come from that table. The sample contains roughly 280,000 clones, 70% to 90% of which appear only once. Germline V gene sequence: CDR1 LGHNA, CDR2 YNFKEQ. The CDR3 spans 14 residues. V shed 3 bases, J shed 3 bases, and the junction held 2 bases outside the gene matches. This sequence was found in a man between 18 and 29 years old with active or convalescent COVID-19. The J gene is TRBJ2-1, the V gene TRBV4-2, with 7 nucleotides matching TRBD2. Sequencing was done on a sample of peripheral blood. The CDR3 DNA reads TGTGCCAGCAGCCAGGGAGGGGACTACAATGAGCAGTTCTTC. The encoded protein is CASSQGGDYNEQFF.